A single sample gave rise to the 27 T cell receptor beta chains below, sequenced in a study of T cell changes during pregnancy in multiple sclerosis. The data were produced by immunoSEQ multiplex PCR, yet TCRdb's version contains in-frame clones alone and is incomplete. The sample shows just over 35,000 clones, approximately 89% of them seen only once. Material: CD4+ T cells from peripheral blood mononuclear cells, obtained after pregnancy. These receptors were obtained from a female donor in good health, enrolled as a control in a pregnancy study.

CDR3 amino acids: CASSGPGAESSPLHF. The CDR3 coding sequence is TGTGCCAGCAGTGGCCCCGGCGCGGAGAGTTCACCCCTCCACTTT. The genes are TRBV27 and TRBJ1-6, with unresolved D. Per the germline V gene, CDR1 is MNHEY and CDR2 is SMNVEV (reference sequence). The CDR3 sequence is 15 residues long. V was clipped by 5 bases and J by 9 bases, with 17 bases between them.

Written as DNA, the CDR3 is TGCGCCAGCAGCCAAGATGGGAGGGCTGAAAAACTGTTTTTT. As protein: CASSQDGRAEKLFF. This sequence joins TRBV4-3 and TRBJ1-4; D gene ambiguous. The V end lost 0 bases, the J end lost 7 bases, and 9 bases lay between the germline ends. From germline, CDR1 is LGHNA and CDR2 YSLEER. The CDR3 extends over 14 amino acids.

V and J are TRBV4-2 and TRBJ2-2; 10 nucleotides match TRBD1. The CDR3 consists of 16 residues. The germline CDR1 and CDR2 sequences are LGHNA and YNFKEQ. With 2 bases clipped from V and 3 bases from J, the junction kept 3 bases outside the gene matches. DNA for the CDR3: TGTGCCAGCAGCCAACGACAGGGGGCGCACACCGGGGAGCTGTTTTTT. Its translation is CASSQRQGAHTGELFF.

The CDR3 spells CASSLTSGYNEQFF. CDR3 DNA: TGTGCCAGCAGCTTGACTAGCGGTTACAATGAGCAGTTCTTC. V and J are TRBV7-8 and TRBJ2-1, with TRBD2 matching over 9 bases. This CDR3 contains 14 residues. V dropped 3 bases and J dropped 4; count of bases not matched to a gene: 1. Germline CDR1 reads SGHVS; CDR2 reads FQNEAQ.

The rearrangement joins TRBV28 to TRBJ2-4; 8 bases align to TRBD2. The V and J ends lost 4 bases and 4 bases, in that order; junction bases with no gene match: 6. CDR1 and CDR2 (germline): MDHEN, SYDVKM. The CDR3 covers 15 residues. CDR3 protein: CASSSQRGQKNIQYF. Here the CDR3 DNA reads TGTGCCAGCAGTTCCCAGCGGGGGCAGAAAAACATTCAGTACTTC.

The rearrangement uses TRBV18 and TRBJ2-3; the match to TRBD2 covers 13 bases. The trim removed 5 bases at V and 0 bases at J, leaving 5 bases unmatched. The CDR3 covers 17 residues. Germline CDR1 reads KGHSH; CDR2 reads LQKENI. This chain's CDR3 is CASSGLAGAGSTDTQYF. CDR3 coding DNA: TGTGCCAGCTCAGGACTAGCGGGGGCCGGTAGCACAGATACGCAGTATTTT.

The chain couples TRBV6-1 to TRBJ1-5, with 9 bases matching TRBD1. With 3 bases clipped from V and 6 bases from J, the junction kept 3 bases outside the gene matches. Germline loops: CDR1 MNHNS, CDR2 SASEGT. CDR3 length: 14 residues. CDR3 loop: CASSDTGGSQPQHF. The DNA of the CDR3 is TGTGCCAGCAGTGATACAGGGGGCAGTCAGCCCCAGCATTTT.

The chain recombines TRBV6-1 with TRBJ2-3; 9 nucleotides line up with TRBD2. CDR3 length equals 17 residues. In germline, CDR1 is MNHNS, CDR2 SASEGT. V shed 2 bases, J shed 2 bases, and the junction held 8 bases outside the gene matches. This chain's CDR3 is CASSEWASGAFTDTQYF. The DNA for the CDR3 is TGTGCCAGCAGTGAATGGGCTAGCGGGGCATTCACAGATACGCAGTATTTT.

This clone was picked up one time. The chain couples TRBV10-3 to TRBJ2-7, with TRBD1 matching over 8 bases. Germline CDR1 reads ENHRY; CDR2 reads SYGVKD. This CDR3 comprises 14 residues. J lost 5 bases, V lost 6 bases, and 9 bases had no gene match. CDR3 DNA sequence: TGTGCCATCAGGGGGGCAGGGGGCAGCGACGAGCAGTACTTC. It specifies CAIRGAGGSDEQYF.

V is TRBV19 and J is TRBJ1-5; the D gene is possibly TRBD1 (5 bases). The CDR3 consists of 15 residues. Trimming took off 8 bases at V and 5 bases at J, with 19 bases between the two ends. CDR1 LNHDA and CDR2 SQIVND come from the germline V gene (reference sequence). The CDR3 loop reads CASCPGRGRDQPQHF. The CDR3 coding sequence is TGTGCCAGTTGCCCGGGGAGGGGAAGGGATCAGCCCCAGCATTTT.

This clone was seen just once. The CDR3 loop reads CASSLSPTDTGELFF. CDR3 DNA sequence: TGTGCCAGCAGCTTGTCTCCGACAGACACCGGGGAGCTGTTTTTT. The genes are TRBV5-6 and TRBJ2-2, with a weak D call TRBD1 (5 bases). CDR3 length equals 15 residues. The V end was cut by 1 base, the J end by 3 bases, with 10 bases between. Germline CDR1 is SGHDT and CDR2 is YYEEEE.

V and J are TRBV27 and TRBJ1-1, with TRBD1 matching 7 bases. With V trimmed by 8 bases and J by 0 bases, 9 bases remained unmatched. Per germline, CDR1 MNHEY and CDR2 SMNVEV (reference sequence). The CDR3 length is 15 residues. CDR3 sequence reads: CASGKGQRMNTEAFF. The CDR3 region has the DNA TGTGCCAGCGGTAAGGGACAGAGAATGAACACTGAAGCTTTCTTT.

In DNA, the CDR3 is TGTGCCTGGAGTCGACTGGGGGCGGGAGTTTTCTACGAGCAGTACTTC. Encoded protein: CAWSRLGAGVFYEQYF. The chain links TRBV30 to TRBJ2-7; perhaps TRBD2 as D (7 bases). Trimming stripped 2 bases from V and 3 bases from J, with 20 bases between. The CDR3 is 16 amino acids. Germline V CDR1 and CDR2: GTSNPN, SVGIG (reference sequence).

The chain carries TRBV21-1 and TRBJ1-5; no DNA check was done on the table's D call, TRBD1. TRBV21-1 is tagged as a pseudogene. This CDR3 contains 14 residues. CDR3 region: CASTGTARNQPQHF. DNA of the CDR3: TGTGCCAGCACAGGGACAGCGCGCAATCAGCCCCAGCATTTT.

The chain links TRBV11-2 to TRBJ2-7; no clear D. Germline V lookup: CDR1 SGHAT, CDR2 FQNNGV. This CDR3 is built from 11 residues. V was pared by 5 bases and J by 3 bases, with 5 bases between. The CDR3 sequence is CASSAHYEQYF. The CDR3 coding sequence is TGTGCCAGCAGCGCACACTACGAGCAGTACTTC.

CDR3 nucleotide sequence: TGTGCCAGCAGTGAGTTCGGGAGTAACTATGGCTACACCTTC. Protein: CASSEFGSNYGYTF. This chain uses TRBV2 with TRBJ1-2; D ambiguous. With 3 bases removed from V and 1 base from J, the gap between germline ends came to 9 bases. This CDR3 region has 14 residues. CDR1 and CDR2 (germline): SNHLY, FYNNEI. Drawing the rest from reference TRBV2 and TRBJ1-2, the complete variable domain is EPEVTQTPSHQVTQMGQEVILRCVPISNHLYFYWYRQILGQKVEFLVSFYNNEISEKSEIFDDQFSVERPDGSNFTLKIRSTKLEDSAMYFCASSEFGSNYGYTFGSGTRLTVV.

V usage is TRBV10-1 and J usage is TRBJ2-3; 9 nucleotides align to TRBD2. The germline CDR1 and CDR2 sequences are WNHNN and SYGVQD (reference sequence). This CDR3 has 15 residues. Losses at the gene ends were 3 bases for V and 3 bases for J; bases not matched to a gene: 4. CDR3 protein: CASSEVREGTDTQYF. The CDR3 nucleotides read TGCGCCAGCAGTGAAGTGCGGGAGGGGACAGATACGCAGTATTTT.

The rearrangement uses TRBV7-6 and TRBJ2-2; 7 positions match TRBD2. The V and J ends lost 1 base and 4 bases, in that order; junction bases with no gene match: 12. Germline CDR1 and CDR2: SGHVS and FNYEAQ. The CDR3 length is 18 residues. The CDR3 region is CASSLVGKPRGGTGELFF. The CDR3 region has the DNA TGTGCCAGCAGCTTAGTTGGGAAACCCCGCGGGGGCACCGGGGAGCTGTTTTTT.

This clone was detected once. The gene calls are TRBV5-4 and TRBJ2-2; weak D call: TRBD2 (6 bases). CDR3 length equals 13 residues. The germline gives CDR1 SGHNT, CDR2 YYREEE (reference sequence). The V end lost 4 bases, the J end lost 5 bases, and 9 bases lay between the germline ends. CDR3 protein: CASSPGGTGELFF. The CDR3 DNA reads TGTGCCAGCAGCCCCGGGGGAACCGGGGAGCTGTTTTTT.

The rearrangement joins TRBV10-1 to TRBJ2-6; D uncertain. V was trimmed by 0 bases and J by 3 bases, leaving 3 bases between them. CDR1 WNHNN and CDR2 SYGVQD come from the germline V gene (reference sequence). The CDR3 is made up of 14 amino acids. This chain's CDR3 is CASSESSGANVLTF. For the CDR3, the DNA is TGCGCCAGCAGTGAGTCGAGTGGGGCCAACGTCCTGACTTTC.

This sequence joins TRBV19 and TRBJ1-1; no reliable D call. There are 13 residues in the CDR3. With 4 bases removed from V and 3 bases from J, the gap between germline ends came to 9 bases. Germline values: CDR1 LNHDA, CDR2 SQIVND (reference sequence). In nucleotides, the CDR3 is TGTGCCAGTAGTAGAGGTAGAGACACTGAAGCTTTCTTT. It encodes CASSRGRDTEAFF.

The chain joins TRBV19 to TRBJ1-6; 12 bases map to TRBD1. V was clipped by 6 bases and J by 7 bases; unmatched bases: 1. Germline CDR1 and CDR2: LNHDA and SQIVND (reference sequence). The CDR3 is made up of 14 amino acids. The CDR3 bases are TGTGCCAGTAGGGGACAGGGGGCGAATTCACCCCTCCACTTT. It encodes CASRGQGANSPLHF.

The chain is built from TRBV28 and TRBJ2-7; D uncertain. The germline gives CDR1 MDHEN, CDR2 SYDVKM. The CDR3 is made up of 14 amino acids. V was pared by 6 bases and J by 6 bases, with 18 bases between. The CDR3 reads CASSLPGLQLEQYF. CDR3 DNA sequence: TGTGCCAGCAGCCTCCCTGGGCTGCAACTCGAGCAGTACTTC.

This clone showed up just once. This chain joins TRBV28 and TRBJ2-7, with D tentatively TRBD2 (5 bases). The CDR3 contains 15 residues. V lost 6 bases, J lost 4 bases, and 19 bases lay in between. Germline V gives CDR1 MDHEN, CDR2 SYDVKM. The CDR3 protein is CASSTLGGLAYEQYF. In DNA, the CDR3 is TGTGCCAGCAGCACCCTGGGTGGACTTGCTTACGAGCAGTACTTC. The variable domain in full, completed from reference TRBV28 and TRBJ2-7, reads DVKVTQSSRYLVKRTGEKVFLECVQDMDHENMFWYRQDPGLGLRLIYFSYDVKMKEKGDIPEGYSVSREKKERFSLILESASTNQTSMYLCASSTLGGLAYEQYFGPGTRLTVT.

The gene calls are TRBV10-3 and TRBJ1-3, with 7 bases fitting TRBD1. Germline values: CDR1 ENHRY, CDR2 SYGVKD. This CDR3 spans 17 amino acids. V shed 6 bases, J shed 2 bases, and the junction held 13 bases outside the gene matches. The CDR3 nucleotides read TGTGCCATCAGCGAGCGAACAGGGGCGAGTCCTGGAAACACCATATATTTT. It codes for CAISERTGASPGNTIYF.

This clone was seen just once. V gene TRBV7-9 combines with J gene TRBJ1-6; D perhaps matches TRBD1 (6 bases). V was pared by 1 base and J by 7 bases, with 8 bases between. The CDR3 has 14 amino acids. The germline CDR1 and CDR2 sequences are SEHNR and FQNEAQ (reference sequence). CDR3 amino acids: CASSLVQGNSPLHF. CDR3 coding DNA: TGTGCCAGCAGCTTAGTTCAGGGGAATTCACCCCTCCACTTT.

The genes are TRBV21-1 and TRBJ2-7; the table's D call TRBD2 went unverified against the DNA. TRBV21-1 represents a pseudogene. The CDR3 runs to 15 residues. The CDR3 reads CASSKDPGRSYEQYF. The DNA of the CDR3 is TGTGCCAGCAGCAAAGACCCGGGGAGATCCTACGAGCAGTACTTC.